The TCR beta chain under discussion was sequenced for a study of response to subunit inactivated influenza vaccine. In TCRdb, the RT-PCR reads were re-called with MiXCR into one record per CDR3 protein. This sample has under 950,000 distinct CDR3 sequences; roughly 20% occur once, and the top ten carry about a tenth. Only a few counts were recorded for this clonotype. The antigen remains unidentified. This CDR3 contains 12 residues. V lost 1 base and J lost 8, with 8 bases in between. Study results and limitations: Each seasonal influenza vaccination, the authors suggested, recruits few new T cells.

Sequences were derived from PBMCs from blood, sampled around 5 days after vaccination. The gene calls are TRBV12-3 or TRBV12-4 and TRBJ1-1; the D gene is possibly TRBD1 (6 bases). The source is a man aged 50-59 years who received an inactivated influenza vaccine. Here the CDR3 reads CASSLGTEEAFF. The CDR3 region has the DNA TGTGCCAGCAGTTTAGGGACAGAGGAAGCTTTCTTT.